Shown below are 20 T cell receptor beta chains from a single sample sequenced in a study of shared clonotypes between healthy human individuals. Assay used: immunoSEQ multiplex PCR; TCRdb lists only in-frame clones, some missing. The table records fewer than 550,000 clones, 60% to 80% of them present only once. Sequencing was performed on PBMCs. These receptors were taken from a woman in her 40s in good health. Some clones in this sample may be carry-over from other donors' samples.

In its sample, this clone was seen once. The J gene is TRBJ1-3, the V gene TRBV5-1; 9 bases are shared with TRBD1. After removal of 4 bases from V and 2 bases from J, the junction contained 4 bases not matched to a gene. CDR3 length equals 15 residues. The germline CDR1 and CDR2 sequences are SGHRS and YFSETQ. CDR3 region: CASSERTGAGNTIYF. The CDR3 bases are TGCGCCAGCAGCGAAAGGACAGGGGCTGGAAACACCATATATTTT.

DNA for the CDR3: TGCGCCAGCAGACAGTTTAACAACAACTACGAGCAGTACTTC. The encoded protein is CASRQFNNNYEQYF. J is TRBJ2-7 and V is TRBV5-1; no reliable D call. Per germline, CDR1 SGHRS and CDR2 YFSETQ. V dropped 5 bases and J dropped 3 bases, with 15 bases sitting between them. This CDR3 spans 14 amino acids.

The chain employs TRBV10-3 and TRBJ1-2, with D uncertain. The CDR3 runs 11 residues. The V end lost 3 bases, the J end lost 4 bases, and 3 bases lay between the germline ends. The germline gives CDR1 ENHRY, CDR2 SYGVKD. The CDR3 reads CAISDGYGYTF. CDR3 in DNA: TGTGCCATCAGTGATGGCTATGGCTACACCTTC.

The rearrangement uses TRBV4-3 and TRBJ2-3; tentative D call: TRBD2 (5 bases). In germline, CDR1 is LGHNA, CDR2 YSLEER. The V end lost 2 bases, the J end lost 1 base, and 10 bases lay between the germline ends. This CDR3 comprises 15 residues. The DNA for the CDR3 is TGCGCCAGCAGCCAAAATAGCGCTGGCACAGATACGCAGTATTTT. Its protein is CASSQNSAGTDTQYF.

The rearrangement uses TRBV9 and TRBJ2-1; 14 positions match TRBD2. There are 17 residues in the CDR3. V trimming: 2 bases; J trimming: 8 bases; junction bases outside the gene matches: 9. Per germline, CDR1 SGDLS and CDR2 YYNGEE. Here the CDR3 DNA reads TGTGCCAGCAGCGTCGGAGCAGGGACTAGCGGGAGAGATGAGCAGTTCTTC. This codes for CASSVGAGTSGRDEQFF. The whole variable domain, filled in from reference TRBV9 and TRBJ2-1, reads DSGVTQTPKHLITATGQRVTLRCSPRSGDLSVYWYQQSLDQGLQFLIQYYNGEERAKGNILERFSAQQFPDLHSELNLSSLELGDSALYFCASSVGAGTSGRDEQFFGPGTRLTVL.

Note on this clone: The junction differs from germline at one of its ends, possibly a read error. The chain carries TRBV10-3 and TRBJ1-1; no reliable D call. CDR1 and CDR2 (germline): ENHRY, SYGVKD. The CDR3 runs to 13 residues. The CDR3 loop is CASSYSISTEAFF. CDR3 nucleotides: TGTGCCAGCAGTTACTCTATCAGCACTGAAGCTTTCTTT.

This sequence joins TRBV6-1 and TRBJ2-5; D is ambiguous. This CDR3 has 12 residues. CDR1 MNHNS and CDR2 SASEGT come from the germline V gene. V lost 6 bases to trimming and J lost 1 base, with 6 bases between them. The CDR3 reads CASSPFQETQYF. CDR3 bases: TGTGCCAGCAGCCCCTTCCAAGAGACCCAGTACTTC.

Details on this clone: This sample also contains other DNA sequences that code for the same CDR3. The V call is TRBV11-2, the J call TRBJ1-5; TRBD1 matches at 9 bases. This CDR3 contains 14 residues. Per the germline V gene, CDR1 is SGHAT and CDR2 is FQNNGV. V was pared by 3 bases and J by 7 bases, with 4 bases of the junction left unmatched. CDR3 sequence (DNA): TGTGCCAGCAGCTTGGACAGGGGTGGACAGCCCCAGCATTTT. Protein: CASSLDRGGQPQHF.

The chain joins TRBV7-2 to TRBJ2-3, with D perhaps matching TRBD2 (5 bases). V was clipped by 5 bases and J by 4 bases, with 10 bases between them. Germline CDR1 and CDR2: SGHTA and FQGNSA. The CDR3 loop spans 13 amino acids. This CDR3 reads CASSPTGADTQYF. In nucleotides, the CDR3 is TGTGCCAGCAGCCCCACCGGGGCAGATACGCAGTATTTT.

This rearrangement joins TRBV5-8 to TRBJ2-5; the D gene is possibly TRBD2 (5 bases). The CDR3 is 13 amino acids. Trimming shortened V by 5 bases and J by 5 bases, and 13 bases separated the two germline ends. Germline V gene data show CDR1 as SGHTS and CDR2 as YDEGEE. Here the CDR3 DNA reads TGTGCCAGCAGTGAGAGCGGTTCGGAGACCCAGTACTTC. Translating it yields CASSESGSETQYF.

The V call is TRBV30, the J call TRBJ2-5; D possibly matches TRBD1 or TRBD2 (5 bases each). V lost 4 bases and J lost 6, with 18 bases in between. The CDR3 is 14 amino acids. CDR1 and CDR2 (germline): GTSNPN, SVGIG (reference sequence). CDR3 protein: CAWTKGVAGKTQYF. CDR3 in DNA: TGTGCCTGGACCAAAGGGGTCGCCGGGAAGACCCAGTACTTC.

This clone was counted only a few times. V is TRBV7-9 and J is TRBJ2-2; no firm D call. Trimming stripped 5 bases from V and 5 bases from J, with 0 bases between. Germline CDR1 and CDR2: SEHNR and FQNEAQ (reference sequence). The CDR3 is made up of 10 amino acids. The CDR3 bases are TGTGCCAGCAGCACCGGGGAGCTGTTTTTT. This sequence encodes CASSTGELFF.

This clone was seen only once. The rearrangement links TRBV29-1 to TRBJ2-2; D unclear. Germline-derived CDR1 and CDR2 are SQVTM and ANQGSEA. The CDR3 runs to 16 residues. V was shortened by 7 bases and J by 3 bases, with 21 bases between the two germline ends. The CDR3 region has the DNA TGCAGCGCCCTCCAATGGGGAAATGCGGACACCGGGGAGCTGTTTTTT. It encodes CSALQWGNADTGELFF.

CDR3: CASSLERGPLEQYF. CDR3 nucleotide sequence: TGTGCCAGCAGTTTAGAGCGGGGGCCCCTCGAGCAGTACTTC. The rearrangement uses TRBV27 and TRBJ2-7; 8 bases agree with TRBD2. Germline assignment: CDR1 MNHEY and CDR2 SMNVEV (reference sequence). The length of the CDR3 is 14 residues. V shed 2 bases and J 6 bases; nucleotides not matched to a gene: 6.

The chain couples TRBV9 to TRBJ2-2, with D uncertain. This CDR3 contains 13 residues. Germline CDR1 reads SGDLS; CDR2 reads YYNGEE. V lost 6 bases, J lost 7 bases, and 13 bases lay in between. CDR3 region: CASNRIYGGELFF. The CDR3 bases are TGTGCCAGCAACCGGATATATGGCGGGGAGCTGTTTTTT.

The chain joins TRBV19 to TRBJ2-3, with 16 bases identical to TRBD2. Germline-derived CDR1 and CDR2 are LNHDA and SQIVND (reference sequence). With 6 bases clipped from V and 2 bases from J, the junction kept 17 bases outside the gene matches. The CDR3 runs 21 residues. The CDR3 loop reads CASSFQAAGLAGGGVTDTQYF. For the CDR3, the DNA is TGTGCCAGTAGCTTCCAGGCCGCGGGACTAGCGGGAGGGGGGGTCACAGATACGCAGTATTTT.

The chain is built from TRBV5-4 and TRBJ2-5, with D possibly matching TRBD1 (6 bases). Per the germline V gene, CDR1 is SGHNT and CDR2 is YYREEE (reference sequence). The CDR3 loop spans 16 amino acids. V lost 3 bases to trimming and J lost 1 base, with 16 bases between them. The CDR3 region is CASSSRGIGVQETQYF. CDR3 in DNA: TGTGCCAGCAGCTCGAGGGGGATAGGGGTCCAAGAGACCCAGTACTTC.

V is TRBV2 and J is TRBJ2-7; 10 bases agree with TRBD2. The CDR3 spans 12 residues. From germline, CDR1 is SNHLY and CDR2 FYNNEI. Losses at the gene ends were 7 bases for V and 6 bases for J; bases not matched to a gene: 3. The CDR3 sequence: CASMKREGEQYF. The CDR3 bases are TGTGCCAGCATGAAGCGGGAGGGCGAGCAGTACTTC.

The CDR3 nucleotides read TGTGCCAGCAGTTCACAGGGGGACTCCAGCACAGATACGCAGTATTTT. It encodes CASSSQGDSSTDTQYF. The genes are TRBV6-4 and TRBJ2-3; 8 nucleotides agree with TRBD1. V lost 5 bases to trimming and J lost 0 bases; unmatched junction nucleotides: 7. Looked up from germline, CDR1 is MRHNA and CDR2 is SNTAGT. The CDR3 runs 16 residues.

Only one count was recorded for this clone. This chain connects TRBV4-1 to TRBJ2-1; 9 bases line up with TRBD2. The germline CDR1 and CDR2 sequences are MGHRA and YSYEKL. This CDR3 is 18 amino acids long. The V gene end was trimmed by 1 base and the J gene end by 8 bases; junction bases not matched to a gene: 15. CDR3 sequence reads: CASSQGPLLAGPRDEQFF. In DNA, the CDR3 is TGCGCCAGCAGCCAAGGCCCCCTACTAGCGGGCCCCAGGGATGAGCAGTTCTTC.